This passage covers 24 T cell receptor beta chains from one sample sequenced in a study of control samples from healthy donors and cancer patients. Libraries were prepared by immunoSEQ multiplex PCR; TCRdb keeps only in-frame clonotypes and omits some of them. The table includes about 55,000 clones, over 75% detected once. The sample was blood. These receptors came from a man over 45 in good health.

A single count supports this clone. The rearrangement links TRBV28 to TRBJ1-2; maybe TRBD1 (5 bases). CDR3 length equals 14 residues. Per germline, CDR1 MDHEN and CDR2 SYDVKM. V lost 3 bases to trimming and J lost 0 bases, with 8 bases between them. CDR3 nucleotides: TGTGCCAGCAGTTTTCAGGGTTCTAACTATGGCTACACCTTC. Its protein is CASSFQGSNYGYTF.

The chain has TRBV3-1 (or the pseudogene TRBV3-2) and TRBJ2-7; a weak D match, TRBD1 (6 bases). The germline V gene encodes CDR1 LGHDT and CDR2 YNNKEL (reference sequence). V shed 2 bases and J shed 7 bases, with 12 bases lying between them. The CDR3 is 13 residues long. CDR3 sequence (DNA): TGTGCCAGCAGCCAATGGCAGGGGCGAGAGCAGTACTTC. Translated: CASSQWQGREQYF.

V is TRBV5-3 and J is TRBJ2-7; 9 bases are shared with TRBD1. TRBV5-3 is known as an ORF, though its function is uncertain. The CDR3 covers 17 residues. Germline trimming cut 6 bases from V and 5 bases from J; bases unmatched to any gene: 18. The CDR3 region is CARNVYRGRLVSHEQYF. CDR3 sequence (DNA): TGTGCCAGAAACGTATACAGGGGGCGCCTCGTATCCCACGAGCAGTACTTC.

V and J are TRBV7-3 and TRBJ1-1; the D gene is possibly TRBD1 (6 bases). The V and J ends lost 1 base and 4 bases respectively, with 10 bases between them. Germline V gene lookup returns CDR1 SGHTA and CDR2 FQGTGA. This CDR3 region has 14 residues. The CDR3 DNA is TGTGCCAGCAGCTTAAACAGGGCGGGCACTGAAGCTTTCTTT. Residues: CASSLNRAGTEAFF.

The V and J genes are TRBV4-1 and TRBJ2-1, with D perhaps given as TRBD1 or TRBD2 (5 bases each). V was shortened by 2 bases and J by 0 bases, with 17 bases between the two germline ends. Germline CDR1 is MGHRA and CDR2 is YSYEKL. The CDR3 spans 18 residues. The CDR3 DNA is TGCGCCAGCAGCCAACCTGCAGACAGCGGACGCTCCTACAATGAGCAGTTCTTC. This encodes CASSQPADSGRSYNEQFF.

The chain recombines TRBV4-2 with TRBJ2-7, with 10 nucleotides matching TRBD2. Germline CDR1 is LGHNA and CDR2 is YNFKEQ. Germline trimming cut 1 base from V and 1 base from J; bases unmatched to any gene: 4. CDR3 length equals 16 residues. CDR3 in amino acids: CASSQATSGLSYEQYF. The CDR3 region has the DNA TGTGCCAGCAGCCAAGCGACTAGCGGGCTTTCCTACGAGCAGTACTTC.

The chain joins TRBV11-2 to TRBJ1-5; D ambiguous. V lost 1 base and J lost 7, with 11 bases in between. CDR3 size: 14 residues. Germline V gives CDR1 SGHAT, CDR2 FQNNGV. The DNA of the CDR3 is TGTGCCAGCAGCTTAGGGGGAGGTGGACAGCCCCAGCATTTT. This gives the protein CASSLGGGGQPQHF.

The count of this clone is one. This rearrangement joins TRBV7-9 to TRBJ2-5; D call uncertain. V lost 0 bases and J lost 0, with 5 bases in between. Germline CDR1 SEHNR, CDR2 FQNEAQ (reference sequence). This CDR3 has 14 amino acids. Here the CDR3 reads CASSLAWDQETQYF. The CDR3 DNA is TGTGCCAGCAGCTTAGCGTGGGACCAAGAGACCCAGTACTTC. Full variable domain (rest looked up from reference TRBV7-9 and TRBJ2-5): DTGVSQNPRHKITKRGQNVTFRCDPISEHNRLYWYRQTLGQGPEFLTYFQNEAQLEKSRLLSDRFSAERPKGSFSTLEIQRTEQGDSAMYLCASSLAWDQETQYFGPGTRLLVL.

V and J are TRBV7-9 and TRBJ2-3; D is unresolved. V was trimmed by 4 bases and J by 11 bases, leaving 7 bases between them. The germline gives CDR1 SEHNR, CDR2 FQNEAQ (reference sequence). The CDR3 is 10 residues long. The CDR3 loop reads CASSWDRQYF. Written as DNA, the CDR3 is TGTGCCAGCAGCTGGGATCGGCAGTATTTT.

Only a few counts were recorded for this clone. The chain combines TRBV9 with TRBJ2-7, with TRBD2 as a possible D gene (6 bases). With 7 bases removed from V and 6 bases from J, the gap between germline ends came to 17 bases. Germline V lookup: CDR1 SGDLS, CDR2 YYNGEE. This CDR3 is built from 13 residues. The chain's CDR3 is CASGGGIDSEQYF. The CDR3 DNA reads TGTGCCAGCGGAGGCGGGATTGATTCCGAGCAGTACTTC.

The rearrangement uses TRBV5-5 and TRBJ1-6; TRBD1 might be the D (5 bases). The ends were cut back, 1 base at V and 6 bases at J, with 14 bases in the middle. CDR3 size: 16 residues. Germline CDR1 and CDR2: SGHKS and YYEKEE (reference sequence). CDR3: CASSLRGGDSNSPLHF. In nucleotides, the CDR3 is TGTGCCAGCAGCTTGAGGGGCGGGGATAGTAATTCACCCCTCCACTTT. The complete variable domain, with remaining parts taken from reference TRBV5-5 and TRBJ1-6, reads DAGVTQSPTHLIKTRGQQVTLRCSPISGHKSVSWYQQVLGQGPQFIFQYYEKEERGRGNFPDRFSARQFPNYSSELNVNALLLGDSALYLCASSLRGGDSNSPLHFGNGTRLTVT.

The CDR3 nucleotides are TGTGCCAGCAGCTTGACTAGCGGTTACAATGAGCAGTTCTTC. This encodes CASSLTSGYNEQFF. The chain links TRBV28 to TRBJ2-1; 9 nucleotides align to TRBD2. This CDR3 is built from 14 residues. CDR1 MDHEN and CDR2 SYDVKM come from the germline V gene. Unmatched junction bases numbered 4, after V lost 6 bases and J lost 4 bases.

The CDR3: CASSIGQGGNNSPLHF. The CDR3 region has the DNA TGTGCCAGCTCAATAGGACAGGGGGGAAATAATTCACCCCTCCACTTT. V gene TRBV18 combines with J gene TRBJ1-6, with 10 positions matching TRBD1. The CDR3 sequence is 16 residues long. Trimming removed 5 bases from V and 5 bases from J; junction bases left unmatched: 6. Germline loops: CDR1 KGHSH, CDR2 LQKENI.

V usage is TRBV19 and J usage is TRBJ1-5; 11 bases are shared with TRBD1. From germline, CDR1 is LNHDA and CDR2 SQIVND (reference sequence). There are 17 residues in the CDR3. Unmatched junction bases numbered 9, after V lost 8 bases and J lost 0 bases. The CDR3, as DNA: TGTGCCAGTTTACTTGGGACAGGGGGGAATAGCAATCAGCCCCAGCATTTT. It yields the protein CASLLGTGGNSNQPQHF.

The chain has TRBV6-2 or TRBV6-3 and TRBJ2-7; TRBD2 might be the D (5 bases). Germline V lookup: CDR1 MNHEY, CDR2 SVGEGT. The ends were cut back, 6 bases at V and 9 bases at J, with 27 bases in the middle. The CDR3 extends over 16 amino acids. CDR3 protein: CASSPGSTNPGRGQYF. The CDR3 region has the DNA TGTGCCAGCAGCCCTGGGAGCACTAACCCCGGGCGCGGGCAGTACTTC.

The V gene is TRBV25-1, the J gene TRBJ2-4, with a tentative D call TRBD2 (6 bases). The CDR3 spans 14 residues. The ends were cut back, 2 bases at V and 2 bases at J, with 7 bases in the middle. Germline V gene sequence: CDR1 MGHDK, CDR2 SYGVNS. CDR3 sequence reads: CASSEGGSKNIQYF. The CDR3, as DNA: TGTGCCAGCAGTGAAGGGGGGTCCAAAAACATTCAGTACTTC. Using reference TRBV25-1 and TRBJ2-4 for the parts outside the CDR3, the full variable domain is EADIYQTPRYLVIGTGKKITLECSQTMGHDKMYWYQQDPGMELHLIHYSYGVNSTEKGDLSSESTVSRIRTEHFPLTLESARPSHTSQYLCASSEGGSKNIQYFGAGTRLSVL.

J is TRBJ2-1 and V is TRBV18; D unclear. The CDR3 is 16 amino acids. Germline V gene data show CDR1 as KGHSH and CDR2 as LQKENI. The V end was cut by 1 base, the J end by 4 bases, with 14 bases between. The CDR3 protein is CASSPLGHLNYNEQFF. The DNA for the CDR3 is TGTGCCAGCTCACCACTGGGCCACCTAAATTACAATGAGCAGTTCTTC.

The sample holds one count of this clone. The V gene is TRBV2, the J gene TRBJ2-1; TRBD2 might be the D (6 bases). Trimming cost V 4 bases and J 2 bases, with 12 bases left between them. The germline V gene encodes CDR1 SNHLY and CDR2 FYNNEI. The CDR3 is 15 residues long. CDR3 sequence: CASSGGRETYNEQFF. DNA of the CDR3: TGTGCCAGCAGTGGGGGTCGGGAGACCTACAATGAGCAGTTCTTC.

The CDR3 DNA is TGTGCCAGTGGGGGCGGGAGGCCATACAATGAGCAGTTCTTC. The encoded protein is CASGGGRPYNEQFF. The chain combines TRBV2 with TRBJ2-1; 8 nucleotides line up with TRBD2. Unmatched junction bases numbered 8, after V lost 9 bases and J lost 4 bases. The CDR3 has 14 amino acids. CDR1 SNHLY and CDR2 FYNNEI come from the germline V gene.

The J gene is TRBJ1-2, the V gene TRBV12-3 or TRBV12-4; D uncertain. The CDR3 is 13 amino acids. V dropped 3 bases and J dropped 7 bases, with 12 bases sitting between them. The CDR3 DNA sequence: TGTGCCAGCAGTTTTGACGCCAACGCTGGCTACACCTTC. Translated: CASSFDANAGYTF.

CDR3 sequence reads: CASSTPSGRASLAKNIQYF. The CDR3 nucleotides are TGTGCCAGCAGCACGCCTAGCGGGAGGGCCAGTCTGGCCAAAAACATTCAGTACTTC. This chain links TRBV7-2 with TRBJ2-4; 12 bases agree with TRBD2. CDR1 and CDR2 from the germline V gene are SGHTA and FQGNSA. This CDR3 region has 19 residues. The trim removed 5 bases at V and 1 base at J, leaving 12 bases unmatched.

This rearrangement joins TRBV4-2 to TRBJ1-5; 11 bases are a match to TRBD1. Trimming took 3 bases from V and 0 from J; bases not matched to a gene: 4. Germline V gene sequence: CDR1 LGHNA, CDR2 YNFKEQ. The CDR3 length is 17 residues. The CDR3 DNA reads TGTGCCAGCAGCCAGGTGGGACAGGGGGATAGCAATCAGCCCCAGCATTTT. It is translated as CASSQVGQGDSNQPQHF.

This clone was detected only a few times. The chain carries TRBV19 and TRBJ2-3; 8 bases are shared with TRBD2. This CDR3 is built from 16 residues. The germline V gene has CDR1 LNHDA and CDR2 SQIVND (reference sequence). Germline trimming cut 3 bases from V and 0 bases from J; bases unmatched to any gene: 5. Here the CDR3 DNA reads TGTGCCAGTAGTATTGGACTAGCCCCGAGCACAGATACGCAGTATTTT. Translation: CASSIGLAPSTDTQYF. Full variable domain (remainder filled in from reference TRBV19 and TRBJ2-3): DGGITQSPKYLFRKEGQNVTLSCEQNLNHDAMYWYRQDPGQGLRLIYYSQIVNDFQKGDIAEGYSVSREKKESFPLTVTSAQKNPTAFYLCASSIGLAPSTDTQYFGPGTRLTVL.

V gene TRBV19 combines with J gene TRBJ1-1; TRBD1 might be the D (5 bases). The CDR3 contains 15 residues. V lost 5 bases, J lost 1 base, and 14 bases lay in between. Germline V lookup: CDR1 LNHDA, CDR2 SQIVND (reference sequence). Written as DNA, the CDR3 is TGTGCCAGTAGTCCGCACATTGGGGGGAACACTGAAGCTTTCTTT. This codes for CASSPHIGGNTEAFF. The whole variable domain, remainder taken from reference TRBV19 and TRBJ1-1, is DGGITQSPKYLFRKEGQNVTLSCEQNLNHDAMYWYRQDPGQGLRLIYYSQIVNDFQKGDIAEGYSVSREKKESFPLTVTSAQKNPTAFYLCASSPHIGGNTEAFFGQGTRLTVV.